These 16 T cell receptor beta chains share one sample of origin, sequenced in a study of blood T cell repertoires in COVID-19. Profiling relied on immunoSEQ multiplex PCR, and the TCRdb table lists in-frame clones only, not all of them. Counted here are some 120,000 clones, 81% occurring once; the ten biggest clones make up approximately 18%. Material: peripheral blood. The receptors derive from a man under 40 with COVID-19, enrolled during active disease.

The rearrangement joins TRBV19 to TRBJ2-5, with a weak D call TRBD1 (6 bases). V was clipped by 5 bases and J by 6 bases, with 22 bases between them. The germline CDR1 and CDR2 sequences are LNHDA and SQIVND (reference sequence). The CDR3 length is 16 residues. The CDR3 DNA reads as TGTGCCAGTAGTCCAAGGACTTCGGCAGGGGTACAGACCCAGTACTTC. Its protein is CASSPRTSAGVQTQYF.

This clone was picked up a small number of times. The chain carries TRBV19 and TRBJ2-3, with 9 positions matching TRBD1. With 3 bases clipped from V and 2 bases from J, the junction kept 3 bases outside the gene matches. CDR1 LNHDA and CDR2 SQIVND come from the germline V gene (reference sequence). The CDR3 is 15 amino acids. The chain's CDR3 is CASSMGTGITDTQYF. CDR3 nucleotide sequence: TGTGCCAGTAGTATGGGGACAGGGATCACAGATACGCAGTATTTT.

This clone was seen a handful of times. This chain links TRBV6-5 with TRBJ1-1, with D tentatively TRBD1 (6 bases). The germline V gene encodes CDR1 MNHEY and CDR2 SVGAGI. V shed 6 bases and J shed 1 base, with 15 bases lying between them. CDR3 length equals 15 residues. CDR3 sequence (DNA): TGTGCCAGCAGATCAGGGGAAATGGGGAACACTGAAGCTTTCTTT. Translating it yields CASRSGEMGNTEAFF.

This chain uses TRBV29-1 with TRBJ2-2; D is perhaps TRBD1 (6 bases). The V gene lost 5 bases and the J gene lost 4 bases, with 20 bases spanning the gap. Germline CDR1 is SQVTM and CDR2 is ANQGSEA. The CDR3 length is 16 residues. The CDR3 region is CSVNLQGSSLTGELFF. CDR3 sequence (DNA): TGCAGCGTTAACCTACAGGGCAGTTCCCTCACCGGGGAGCTGTTTTTT.

V is TRBV3-1 (or the pseudogene TRBV3-2) and J is TRBJ2-7, with unresolved D. The CDR3 spans 14 residues. Germline V CDR1 and CDR2: LGHDT, YNNKEL (reference sequence). The V and J ends lost 0 bases and 5 bases respectively, with 11 bases between them. CDR3 amino acids: CASSQESTVHEQYF. The CDR3 nucleotides read TGTGCCAGCAGCCAAGAGTCTACGGTCCACGAGCAGTACTTC.

The CDR3 is CASSPTTGNYGYTF. CDR3 nucleotide sequence: TGTGCCAGCAGCCCAACGACGGGAAACTATGGCTACACCTTC. The chain is built from TRBV7-3 and TRBJ1-2; D is unclear. Germline loops: CDR1 SGHTA, CDR2 FQGTGA. The CDR3 length is 14 residues. The ends were cut back, 5 bases at V and 2 bases at J, with 12 bases in the middle.

The rearrangement links TRBV28 to TRBJ2-3, with TRBD1 identical over 8 bases. CDR1 is MDHEN and CDR2 is SYDVKM in the germline V gene. This CDR3 is built from 15 residues. V lost 6 bases, J lost 4 bases, and 9 bases stayed unmatched. The CDR3 is CASSLGQGFADTQYF. CDR3 coding DNA: TGTGCCAGCAGCCTAGGACAGGGTTTCGCAGATACGCAGTATTTT.

V gene TRBV4-3 combines with J gene TRBJ1-1, with a tentative D call TRBD1 (5 bases). The V and J ends lost 8 bases and 4 bases respectively, with 23 bases between them. CDR3 size: 16 residues. Germline loops: CDR1 LGHNA, CDR2 YSLEER. CDR3 in amino acids: CASSTSGRGGGTEAFF. Here the CDR3 DNA reads TGCGCCAGCTCTACAAGCGGGAGGGGCGGCGGCACTGAAGCTTTCTTT.

V and J are TRBV5-1 and TRBJ2-1; unclear D gene. This CDR3 region has 16 residues. V was pared by 1 base and J by 0 bases, with 11 bases between. Germline V gives CDR1 SGHRS, CDR2 YFSETQ. CDR3: CASSLSGSSSYNEQFF. The DNA of the CDR3 is TGCGCCAGCAGCTTGTCCGGGTCCAGCTCCTACAATGAGCAGTTCTTC.

V is TRBV4-1 and J is TRBJ1-6; 8 bases line up with TRBD1. The germline gives CDR1 MGHRA, CDR2 YSYEKL. V shed 4 bases, J shed 4 bases, and the junction held 6 bases outside the gene matches. This CDR3 region has 16 residues. This CDR3 is CASSLSGTGYNSPLHF. Written as DNA, the CDR3 is TGCGCCAGCAGCCTTTCCGGGACAGGTTATAATTCACCCCTCCACTTT.

This clone has only one observation. The J gene is TRBJ2-5, the V gene TRBV10-3, with 8 nucleotides matching TRBD1. Germline trimming cut 8 bases from V and 5 bases from J; bases unmatched to any gene: 13. Per germline, CDR1 ENHRY and CDR2 SYGVKD. The CDR3 extends over 15 amino acids. CDR3: CAIGGQETGLETQYF. DNA for the CDR3: TGTGCCATCGGGGGACAGGAAACCGGCCTCGAGACCCAGTACTTC.

The genes are TRBV10-3 and TRBJ1-6; tentatively, D is TRBD1 (5 bases). The CDR3 covers 15 residues. The germline V gene has CDR1 ENHRY and CDR2 SYGVKD. Deletions cut 2 bases from V and 7 bases from J, with 12 bases between. As DNA, the CDR3 is TGTGCCATCAGTGAGGGAAGGGGTAAAAATTCACCCCTCCACTTT. It yields the protein CAISEGRGKNSPLHF.

The chain uses TRBV5-4 and TRBJ2-5, with TRBD2 identical over 8 bases. Per germline, CDR1 SGHNT and CDR2 YYREEE (reference sequence). This CDR3 has 16 amino acids. V shed 0 bases, J shed 5 bases, and the junction held 9 bases outside the gene matches. The CDR3 coding sequence is TGTGCCAGCAGCTTGGTTGAAGGGACTAGGGGGGAGACCCAGTACTTC. Translation: CASSLVEGTRGETQYF.

Sample share makes this clone medium-sized (0.01 to 0.1%). This rearrangement joins TRBV6-2 or TRBV6-3 to TRBJ1-2; the match to TRBD1 covers 7 bases. With V trimmed by 4 bases and J by 6 bases, 14 bases remained unmatched. The germline V gene has CDR1 MNHEY and CDR2 SVGEGT. The CDR3 covers 16 residues. The CDR3 nucleotides read TGTGCCAGCAGTTCCTCCGGGACACAGGGGACGAATGGCTACACCTTC. This codes for CASSSSGTQGTNGYTF.

The rearrangement links TRBV6-6 to TRBJ2-7; TRBD1 aligns across 12 bases. The CDR3 is 14 amino acids. V trimming: 5 bases; J trimming: 2 bases; junction bases outside the gene matches: 1. Per the germline V gene, CDR1 is MNHNY and CDR2 is SVGAGI (reference sequence). Here the CDR3 reads CASSGTGGTYEQYF. The CDR3 DNA follows: TGTGCCAGCAGTGGGACAGGGGGCACCTACGAGCAGTACTTC.

The chain links TRBV18 to TRBJ1-1, with unresolved D. Trimming shortened V by 6 bases and J by 3 bases, and 11 bases separated the two germline ends. Germline lookup yields CDR1 KGHSH and CDR2 LQKENI. The CDR3 consists of 13 residues. The CDR3, as DNA: TGTGCCAGCTCGTCCGCGAGGGACACTGAAGCTTTCTTT. This gives the protein CASSSARDTEAFF.